The text below deals with one T cell receptor (beta chain). This entry is derived from a study of blood T cell repertoires in COVID-19. For the study at large: Specimens from acute and convalescent COVID-19 originated in the United States, Italy and Spain. From T cells, B-cell-depleted T cells, or PBMCs came the material, which was cDNA or gDNA.

V gave up 6 bases and J gave up 5 bases; unmatched junction bases: 5. Germline V lookup: CDR1 KGHDR, CDR2 SFDVKD. The CDR3 is made up of 13 amino acids. Per the study methods: Counts of nucleated cells, estimated from reference gene primer amplification, were obtained. Here immunoSEQ multiplex PCR was the method, and the copy in TCRdb shows in-frame clones only, minus some. V, J and clone size are taken as reported in that table, and D and trimming were inferred from the DNA itself. The data show 45,000 to 65,000 clones, 85% to 95% seen once. V usage is TRBV24-1 and J usage is TRBJ2-5; 7 bases map to TRBD1. The material sequenced was peripheral blood. The source is a man aged 45-60 years with acute or convalescent COVID-19. CDR3 sequence reads: CATSPGQQETQYF. The DNA for the CDR3 is TGTGCCACCAGTCCGGGACAGCAGGAGACCCAGTACTTC.